This is a list of T cell receptor beta chains from one sample in a study of cytomegalovirus exposure and HLA in healthy donors. This table comes from immunoSEQ multiplex PCR, and its TCRdb copy is limited to in-frame clones, with some not included. The profile covers 150,000 to 200,000 clones, with around 83% appearing a single time and 1.7% taken by the ten largest. The sample taken for sequencing was PBMCs. These receptor sequences come from a woman between 18 and 30 years old in good health and CMV-seronegative. CDR3s include the opening cysteine and the closing phenylalanine or tryptophan. Expanded clones get a size class; other rows say once, few or many, or leave the size out.

TRBV7-9	TRBJ2-1	.	CASSLTVTASYNEQFF
TRBV6-4	TRBJ2-3	few	CASSDPIRASTDTQYF
TRBV9	TRBJ2-1	few	CASNSGGSSYNEQFF
TRBV2	TRBJ1-6	.	CASRRTDSYNSPLHF
TRBV27	TRBJ2-7	.	CASSLNGDRVYEQYF
TRBV28	TRBJ1-5	.	CASLFRWTGYQPQHF
TRBV6-5	TRBJ1-4	few	CASSPTRNEKLFF
TRBV28	TRBJ2-7	.	CASSSRDRVHEQYF
TRBV7-2	TRBJ2-1	.	CASSLAAPGLREGEQFF
TRBV10-1	TRBJ2-1	.	CASSSGGVRFNEQFF
TRBV7-6	TRBJ1-1	.	CASSLDRSGGGLNTEAFF
TRBV6-5	TRBJ2-7	once	CASSYREGTYEQYF
TRBV28	TRBJ2-4	.	CASSTEGGAKNIQYF
TRBV29-1	TRBJ2-1	.	CSVEHLSGVYNEQFF
TRBV30	TRBJ2-1	.	CAWSLLADNEQFF
TRBV11-3	TRBJ2-7	once	CASSIRDNYEQYF
TRBV19	TRBJ2-3	.	CASTSQTGGPRDTQYF
TRBV19	TRBJ2-3	.	CASSISDTQYF
TRBV5-1	TRBJ1-3	.	CASSLDQEVLSGNTIYF
TRBV11-2	TRBJ2-2	once	CASSSFGGGSTGELFF
TRBV6-6	TRBJ1-1	.	CASSYPQDREVSEAFF
TRBV7-2	TRBJ2-4	.	CASRGTVAKNIQYF
TRBV6-5	TRBJ2-1	.	CASSYSTQGGNEQFF
TRBV5-4	TRBJ2-5	.	CASGGAETQYF
TRBV7-2	TRBJ2-3	.	CASSLVLGGRGTDTQYF
TRBV6-5	TRBJ2-1	.	CASSYLSGGADNEQFF